The source of this T cell receptor (beta chain) is a study of cytomegalovirus exposure and HLA in healthy donors. Study-level information: HLA-typed donors contributed 65 million to 95 million unique TCRs, which were held in an early data release.

The CDR3 is made up of 16 amino acids. CDR1 and CDR2 (germline): SGHAT, FQNNGV. The junction had 9 bases not matched to a gene; V was cut back by 3 bases and J by 5 bases. Study-level findings and limits: Compared with the approximately 670-donor mean, an Asian-associated ancestry cluster reportedly had fewer N-insertions, according to a later analysis.

The primer mix had 60 Vbeta and 13 Jbeta primers. The repertoire was sequenced with immunoSEQ multiplex PCR; TCRdb's copy has only in-frame clones and lacks some. The sample lists 120,000 to 150,000 clones, approximately 71% seen once, with more than 4.5% in the top ten. This clone has more than one count but fewer than ten. Its antigen is unidentified. The chain uses TRBV11-2 and TRBJ1-1, with 10 bases lining up with TRBD1. The sequence derives from a woman between 50 and 59 years old in good health and CMV-seronegative. Sequenced: PBMCs. CDR3 DNA sequence: TGTGCCAGCAGCTTGCGAGACAGGGGGCTTAAGACTGAAGCTTTCTTT. This translates into CASSLRDRGLKTEAFF.